One and the same sample provided the 20 T cell receptor beta chains below, sequenced in a study of blood T cell repertoires in COVID-19. Assay used: immunoSEQ multiplex PCR; TCRdb lists only in-frame clones, some missing. This sample has about 380,000 clones, with 88% found just once. Sequences were obtained from PBMCs or T cells enriched from blood (not recorded which). These receptors all come from a woman aged 18-29 years who had recovered from COVID-19.

The rearrangement uses TRBV6-5 and TRBJ1-4; 9 bases fit TRBD1. Germline trimming cut 6 bases from V and 7 bases from J; bases unmatched to any gene: 9. CDR3 length: 15 amino acids. The germline V gene encodes CDR1 MNHEY and CDR2 SVGAGI. The CDR3: CASRELRDRAEKLFF. The CDR3 DNA is TGTGCCAGCAGAGAGCTCCGGGACAGGGCTGAAAAACTGTTTTTT.

The J gene is TRBJ1-5, the V gene TRBV7-9; 7 nucleotides align to TRBD1. This CDR3 is 16 amino acids long. Germline CDR1 and CDR2: SEHNR and FQNEAQ (reference sequence). Trimming at V came to 0 bases and at J to 1 base, leaving 3 bases not matched to a gene. This CDR3 reads CASSLAKGASNQPQHF. Written as DNA, the CDR3 is TGTGCCAGCAGCTTAGCGAAGGGGGCGAGCAATCAGCCCCAGCATTTT. The full variable domain, in which reference TRBV7-9 and TRBJ1-5 provide the parts outside the CDR3, is DTGVSQNPRHKITKRGQNVTFRCDPISEHNRLYWYRQTLGQGPEFLTYFQNEAQLEKSRLLSDRFSAERPKGSFSTLEIQRTEQGDSAMYLCASSLAKGASNQPQHFGDGTRLSIL.

The J gene is TRBJ1-4, the V gene TRBV6-5; D is unclear. The CDR3 spans 15 residues. Germline CDR1 and CDR2: MNHEY and SVGAGI. With 10 bases removed from V and 4 bases from J, the gap between germline ends came to 19 bases. The CDR3 here is CATKQGRGGNEKLFF. The DNA for the CDR3 is TGTGCCACGAAGCAAGGTCGGGGAGGTAATGAAAAACTGTTTTTT.

This rearrangement joins TRBV28 to TRBJ1-2, with a tentative D call TRBD1 (5 bases). This CDR3 region has 13 residues. Germline CDR1 reads MDHEN; CDR2 reads SYDVKM. V was pared by 3 bases and J by 7 bases, with 12 bases between. DNA for the CDR3: TGTGCCAGCAGTTTGGGGGAGGTCTTTGGCTACACCTTC. It specifies CASSLGEVFGYTF.

The chain carries TRBV7-2 and TRBJ2-7; TRBD2 agrees at 13 bases. Trimming took 3 bases from V and 4 from J; bases not matched to a gene: 6. The germline gives CDR1 SGHTA, CDR2 FQGNSA. The CDR3 runs 16 residues. CDR3 in DNA: TGTGCCAGCAGCTTGAGGACTAGCGGGGGTAGATACGAGCAGTACTTC. This codes for CASSLRTSGGRYEQYF.

V gene TRBV30 combines with J gene TRBJ1-2; D not resolved. Germline CDR1 GTSNPN, CDR2 SVGIG (reference sequence). V lost 2 bases and J 6 bases, leaving 13 bases between the germline ends. The CDR3 extends over 13 amino acids. The CDR3 coding sequence is TGTGCCTGGAGTAGGGCCGCGGGGAATGGCTACACCTTC. Residues: CAWSRAAGNGYTF.

This clone was counted between two and nine times. The rearrangement joins TRBV9 to TRBJ1-2; no reliable D call. The CDR3 consists of 13 residues. Trimming pared 6 bases from V and 2 bases from J, leaving 11 bases between. Germline V gives CDR1 SGDLS, CDR2 YYNGEE. CDR3 sequence: CASTFGDNYGYTF. CDR3 DNA: TGTGCCAGCACCTTCGGAGACAACTATGGCTACACCTTC.

The chain links TRBV12-5 to TRBJ1-1; 7 positions agree with TRBD1. Germline V gene lookup returns CDR1 LGHNT and CDR2 FRNRAP. The CDR3 sequence is 15 residues long. V dropped 5 bases and J dropped 1; count of bases not matched to a gene: 7. The DNA of the CDR3 is TGTGCTAGTGGTCCGCCGACAGGGAAGAACACTGAAGCTTTCTTT. Protein sequence: CASGPPTGKNTEAFF.

This clone occurred once. V usage is TRBV7-9 and J usage is TRBJ2-1, with a weak D call TRBD2 (7 bases). The V gene's germline CDR1 is SEHNR and CDR2 FQNEAQ (reference sequence). Trimming removed 4 bases at V and 4 bases at J, with 23 bases between. This CDR3 is built from 18 residues. CDR3 amino acids: CASSSKESKGGRYNEQFF. The CDR3 DNA is TGTGCCAGCAGCTCGAAAGAGTCGAAGGGGGGGCGTTACAATGAGCAGTTCTTC.

The rearrangement links TRBV19 to TRBJ2-5, with a weak D call TRBD2 (6 bases). The V end was cut by 9 bases, the J end by 0 bases, with 8 bases between. The CDR3 has 12 residues. The germline gives CDR1 LNHDA, CDR2 SQIVND (reference sequence). CDR3 sequence (DNA): TGTGCCAGACCGGGGGACCAAGAGACCCAGTACTTC. Its protein is CARPGDQETQYF. Drawing the rest from reference TRBV19 and TRBJ2-5, the complete variable domain is DGGITQSPKYLFRKEGQNVTLSCEQNLNHDAMYWYRQDPGQGLRLIYYSQIVNDFQKGDIAEGYSVSREKKESFPLTVTSAQKNPTAFYLCARPGDQETQYFGPGTRLLVL.

This clone was observed a handful of times. The rearrangement uses TRBV6-2 or TRBV6-3 and TRBJ1-5; 8 positions match TRBD1. The ends lost 5 bases at V and 1 base at J; junction bases unmatched: 4. The CDR3 contains 15 residues. Per the germline V gene, CDR1 is MNHEY and CDR2 is SVGEGT. CDR3 sequence reads: CASSRQGISNQPQHF. CDR3 nucleotides: TGTGCCAGCAGTCGACAGGGGATCAGCAATCAGCCCCAGCATTTT.

V and J are TRBV11-2 and TRBJ2-2; D ambiguous. Germline V CDR1 and CDR2: SGHAT, FQNNGV. V gave up 0 bases and J gave up 4 bases, with 6 bases separating them. The CDR3 contains 14 residues. CDR3 sequence (DNA): TGTGCCAGCAGCTTAGAGTGGGCCACCGGGGAGCTGTTTTTT. It yields the protein CASSLEWATGELFF.

The chain is built from TRBV9 and TRBJ1-4; 12 bases are a match to TRBD1. Looked up from germline, CDR1 is SGDLS and CDR2 is YYNGEE. This CDR3 is built from 15 residues. V lost 4 bases, J lost 8 bases, and 6 bases stayed unmatched. The CDR3 sequence is CASSPGTGGGEKLFF. Here the CDR3 DNA reads TGTGCCAGCAGCCCTGGGACAGGGGGCGGCGAAAAACTGTTTTTT. The whole variable domain, filled in from reference TRBV9 and TRBJ1-4, reads DSGVTQTPKHLITATGQRVTLRCSPRSGDLSVYWYQQSLDQGLQFLIQYYNGEERAKGNILERFSAQQFPDLHSELNLSSLELGDSALYFCASSPGTGGGEKLFFGSGTQLSVL.

The V gene is TRBV18, the J gene TRBJ1-3; 11 nucleotides match TRBD1. There are 17 residues in the CDR3. V shed 3 bases, J shed 4 bases, and the junction held 8 bases outside the gene matches. Germline V lookup: CDR1 KGHSH, CDR2 LQKENI. The CDR3 DNA sequence: TGTGCCAGCTCACCCCTCCTGGGACAGGGGGTCGGAAACACCATATATTTT. Its protein is CASSPLLGQGVGNTIYF.

This clone has a handful of counts. This sequence joins TRBV6-6 and TRBJ2-7, with D tentatively TRBD2 (7 bases). Between the trimmed V and J ends, which lost 2 bases and 7 bases, there was a span of 15 bases. CDR1 is MNHNY and CDR2 is SVGAGI in the germline V gene (reference sequence). CDR3 length equals 14 residues. This chain's CDR3 is CASSYTPKGGEQYF. The DNA for the CDR3 is TGTGCCAGCAGTTACACCCCAAAGGGGGGGGAGCAGTACTTC.

This clone has a single count. The rearrangement joins TRBV6-5 to TRBJ2-1; 14 bases align to TRBD2. Trimming cost V 6 bases and J 7 bases; bases outside gene matches: 2. Germline V gives CDR1 MNHEY, CDR2 SVGAGI. The CDR3 has 14 residues. The CDR3 DNA follows: TGTGCCAGCAGGACTAGCGGGGGGGCTAATGAGCAGTTCTTC. This encodes CASRTSGGANEQFF.

This clone has just a few counts. The chain is built from TRBV6-1 and TRBJ1-5; no reliable D call. This CDR3 has 15 amino acids. V dropped 3 bases and J dropped 4 bases, with 13 bases sitting between them. CDR1 is MNHNS and CDR2 is SASEGT in the germline V gene. CDR3 loop: CASSDGRGLNQPQHF. The CDR3 coding sequence is TGTGCCAGCAGTGACGGCAGAGGTCTTAATCAGCCCCAGCATTTT.

This rearrangement joins TRBV4-1 to TRBJ2-5; TRBD2 matches 13 bases. J gave up 5 bases and V 5 bases, and 5 bases lay outside the gene matches. There are 15 residues in the CDR3. Germline V gene lookup returns CDR1 MGHRA and CDR2 YSYEKL. The CDR3 spells CASSVRTSGSETQYF. CDR3 nucleotides: TGCGCCAGCAGCGTACGGACTAGCGGGAGTGAGACCCAGTACTTC.

This chain joins TRBV5-6 and TRBJ1-2; 9 bases are shared with TRBD1. The CDR3 extends over 15 amino acids. Trimming at V came to 7 bases and at J to 4 bases, leaving 11 bases not matched to a gene. The germline V gene has CDR1 SGHDT and CDR2 YYEEEE. CDR3 sequence (DNA): TGTGCCAGCCGCACCGGACAGGGGACACTCTATGGCTACACCTTC. This translates into CASRTGQGTLYGYTF.

Comment on this clone: Additional DNA sequences in this sample encode the identical CDR3. V usage is TRBV6-2 or TRBV6-3 and J usage is TRBJ1-5; 7 nucleotides agree with TRBD1. The CDR3 totals 14 residues. The V gene's germline CDR1 is MNHEY and CDR2 SVGEGT. Trimming at V came to 3 bases and at J to 7 bases, leaving 6 bases not matched to a gene. In nucleotides, the CDR3 is TGTGCCAGCAGTTATATGACAGGGAGGCAGCCCCAGCATTTT. Protein product: CASSYMTGRQPQHF.